The clone carrying this T cell receptor beta chain showed up just a few times. A single base separates this from a much larger clone, so it may be a read error. The CDR3 regions of TCR beta were amplified from RNA transcripts. Carried out on the TCR CDR3, a first-round RT-PCR used the HTBI primer set. MiXCR, applied by TCRdb to the multiplex PCR reads, yields one record per CDR3 protein. The repertoire holds under 400,000 distinct CDR3 sequences, with about 20% as singletons. Per the germline V gene, CDR1 is MDHEN and CDR2 is SYDVKM. This CDR3 has 14 amino acids. This entry belongs to a study of T cells in Graves' hyperthyroidism and ophthalmopathy.

This sequence originates from a woman aged 45-65 years with Graves' hyperthyroidism. The chain employs TRBV28 and TRBJ1-2; 7 positions match TRBD1. Specimen: blood. CDR3 DNA sequence: TGTGCCAGCAGTTTATCGACAGGGATATATGGCTACATCTTC. Residues: CASSLSTGIYGYIF.